A selection of T cell receptor beta chains follows, all from one sample in a study of blood T cell repertoires in COVID-19. The data were produced by immunoSEQ multiplex PCR, yet TCRdb's version contains in-frame clones alone and is incomplete. The sample lists 230,000 or so clones, around 80% occurring once. What was sequenced was peripheral blood. The receptors here all came from a woman between 35 and 50 years old who had recovered from COVID-19. The CDR3 runs from the conserved cysteine through the conserved F or W. D genes are given only for firm matches. Not all rows give a size; the values are once, few, many and, for expanded clones, a class.

clone size: -; J gene: TRBJ2-5; V gene: TRBV6-2/TRBV6-3; D gene: -; CDR3 DNA: TGTGCCAGCAGTTACTTTAACTCCATTCTGGAGACCCAGTACTTC; CDR3 protein: CASSYFNSILETQYF
clone size: -; J gene: TRBJ2-1; V gene: TRBV4-1; D gene: TRBD1; CDR3 DNA: TGCGCCAGCAGCCAAGATAGGACAGGGCCGTCCTACAATGAGCAGTTCTTC; CDR3 protein: CASSQDRTGPSYNEQFF
clone size: -; J gene: TRBJ2-1; V gene: TRBV7-8; D gene: TRBD2; CDR3 DNA: TGTGCCAGCAGCATCCCAATAGCGGGCTCCTACAATGAGCAGTTCTTC; CDR3 protein: CASSIPIAGSYNEQFF
clone size: -; J gene: TRBJ1-4; V gene: TRBV4-2; D gene: TRBD1; CDR3 DNA: TGTGCCAGCAGCCAAGAGACAGGGAGCATTGAAAAACTGTTTTTT; CDR3 protein: CASSQETGSIEKLFF
clone size: few; J gene: TRBJ1-6; V gene: TRBV6-4; D gene: -; CDR3 DNA: TGTGCCAGCAGCCGGGACAACTATAATTCACCCCTCCACTTT; CDR3 protein: CASSRDNYNSPLHF
clone size: few; J gene: TRBJ1-6; V gene: TRBV5-1; D gene: -; CDR3 DNA: TGCGCCAGCAGCGCAGGGGATCAATATAATTCACCCCTCCACTTT; CDR3 protein: CASSAGDQYNSPLHF
clone size: -; J gene: TRBJ2-7; V gene: TRBV11-3; D gene: -; CDR3 DNA: TGTGCCAGCAGCCCCCGCGGCCCACACGAGCAGTACTTC; CDR3 protein: CASSPRGPHEQYF
clone size: -; J gene: TRBJ1-2; V gene: TRBV6-5; D gene: TRBD1; CDR3 DNA: TGTGCCAGCAGTTACTCATCGGACAGGGGAGACGGCTACACCTTC; CDR3 protein: CASSYSSDRGDGYTF
clone size: -; J gene: TRBJ1-2; V gene: TRBV11-2; D gene: TRBD1; CDR3 DNA: TGTGCCAGCAGCCCAGGGGGCGGGGAGGGCTACACCTTC; CDR3 protein: CASSPGGGEGYTF
clone size: once; J gene: TRBJ2-3; V gene: TRBV4-3; D gene: TRBD2; CDR3 DNA: TGCGCCAGCAGCCAGACATTTTCGGGGGGGGCTGGAGATACGCAGTATTTT; CDR3 protein: CASSQTFSGGAGDTQYF
clone size: once; J gene: TRBJ2-7; V gene: TRBV10-3; D gene: TRBD2; CDR3 DNA: TGTGCCATCACCTCTGGTGGACTAGCGGGGAGATACGAGCAGTACTTC; CDR3 protein: CAITSGGLAGRYEQYF
clone size: few; J gene: TRBJ2-7; V gene: TRBV2; D gene: -; CDR3 DNA: TGTGCCAGCAGGGCGGACAGCACTGCCTACGAGCAGTACTTC; CDR3 protein: CASRADSTAYEQYF
clone size: -; J gene: TRBJ1-1; V gene: TRBV7-2; D gene: -; CDR3 DNA: TGTGCCAGCAGCTCCCTACTGATACCGAACACTGAAGCTTTCTTT; CDR3 protein: CASSSLLIPNTEAFF
clone size: -; J gene: TRBJ2-1; V gene: TRBV18; D gene: -; CDR3 DNA: TGTGCCAGCTCACCCCCAGAGGGAAGAAACAATGAGCAGTTCTTC; CDR3 protein: CASSPPEGRNNEQFF
clone size: -; J gene: TRBJ1-1; V gene: TRBV7-9; D gene: -; CDR3 DNA: TGTGCCAGCAGCCTAATGACAGTGAATACTGAAGCTTTCTTT; CDR3 protein: CASSLMTVNTEAFF
clone size: -; J gene: TRBJ2-3; V gene: TRBV5-1; D gene: TRBD2; CDR3 DNA: TGCGCCAGCAGCCCTAGTAGGACTAGTTCTAGCACAGATACGCAGTATTTT; CDR3 protein: CASSPSRTSSSTDTQYF
clone size: -; J gene: TRBJ1-3; V gene: TRBV3-1/TRBV3-2; D gene: -; CDR3 DNA: TGTGCCAGCAGCCACCCAGATGGAAACACCATATATTTT; CDR3 protein: CASSHPDGNTIYF
clone size: -; J gene: TRBJ2-7; V gene: TRBV7-2; D gene: -; CDR3 DNA: TGTGCCAGCAGCCCCCGGCGGGGACTCTCCTACGAGCAGTACTTC; CDR3 protein: CASSPRRGLSYEQYF
clone size: few; J gene: TRBJ2-5; V gene: TRBV11-2; D gene: TRBD2; CDR3 DNA: TGTGCCAGCAGAGTGGGGGGTAGCGGGGGACGGGAGACCCAGTACTTC; CDR3 protein: CASRVGGSGGRETQYF
clone size: -; J gene: TRBJ1-5; V gene: TRBV11-2; D gene: -; CDR3 DNA: TGTGCCAACAGCCGGTTGGGGGACACCCTCGGGCAGCCCCAGCATTTT; CDR3 protein: CANSRLGDTLGQPQHF
clone size: -; J gene: TRBJ2-7; V gene: TRBV19; D gene: TRBD1; CDR3 DNA: TGTGCCAGTAGTCCCAGGACAGGCAGCTACGAGCAGTACTTC; CDR3 protein: CASSPRTGSYEQYF
clone size: few; J gene: TRBJ1-1; V gene: TRBV15; D gene: -; CDR3 DNA: TGTGCCACCAGCAGAGATTTGGGCGCCCAGGCTGAAGCTTTCTTT; CDR3 protein: CATSRDLGAQAEAFF
clone size: -; J gene: TRBJ1-2; V gene: TRBV4-2; D gene: -; CDR3 DNA: TGTGCCAGCAGCCCGCAGGGTCAGGGCTCGGGCTACACCTTC; CDR3 protein: CASSPQGQGSGYTF
clone size: -; J gene: TRBJ1-2; V gene: TRBV19; D gene: -; CDR3 DNA: TGTGCCAGTAGTATGGTCGGGAGCTATGGCTACACCTTC; CDR3 protein: CASSMVGSYGYTF
clone size: -; J gene: TRBJ1-6; V gene: TRBV14; D gene: -; CDR3 DNA: TGTGCCAGCAGCCTCCAGGCTGGGAGCTCCTATAATTCACCCCTCCACTTT; CDR3 protein: CASSLQAGSSYNSPLHF
clone size: -; J gene: TRBJ2-3; V gene: TRBV30; D gene: -; CDR3 DNA: TGTGCCGTAAGTGGGTCGGGGGATACGCAGTATTTT; CDR3 protein: CAVSGSGDTQYF
clone size: -; J gene: TRBJ1-1; V gene: TRBV5-5; D gene: TRBD1; CDR3 DNA: TGTGCCAGCAGCAACACAGGGGGGAGGGACACTGAAGCTTTCTTT; CDR3 protein: CASSNTGGRDTEAFF
clone size: -; J gene: TRBJ1-1; V gene: TRBV5-1; D gene: -; CDR3 DNA: TGCGCCAGCAGCATCGGACAGTTTGCTTCATGGAACACTGAAGCTTTCTTT; CDR3 protein: CASSIGQFASWNTEAFF
clone size: once; J gene: TRBJ1-5; V gene: TRBV11-2; D gene: -; CDR3 DNA: TGTGCCAGCAGCACTAGTAGCAATCAGCCCCAGCATTTT; CDR3 protein: CASSTSSNQPQHF
clone size: few; J gene: TRBJ1-5; V gene: TRBV27; D gene: -; CDR3 DNA: TGTGCCAGCAAAGAAAGCGTCGGGTTGGGGCCCCAGCATTTT; CDR3 protein: CASKESVGLGPQHF
clone size: -; J gene: TRBJ2-3; V gene: TRBV5-1; D gene: TRBD2; CDR3 DNA: TGCGCCAGCAGCTCCGGACTAGCGGGGGGAACGCAGTATTTT; CDR3 protein: CASSSGLAGGTQYF
clone size: -; J gene: TRBJ2-5; V gene: TRBV30; D gene: TRBD1; CDR3 DNA: TGTGCCTACGGACAGGGAGAGACCCAGTACTTC; CDR3 protein: CAYGQGETQYF
clone size: -; J gene: TRBJ1-6; V gene: TRBV7-9; D gene: -; CDR3 DNA: TGTGCCAGCAGCTTAACTGACAGTTACTATAATTCACCCCTCCACTTT; CDR3 protein: CASSLTDSYYNSPLHF
clone size: -; J gene: TRBJ1-1; V gene: TRBV7-9; D gene: -; CDR3 DNA: TGTGCCAGCAGCTCCAGGGTGGACACTGAAGCTTTCTTT; CDR3 protein: CASSSRVDTEAFF
clone size: -; J gene: TRBJ2-3; V gene: TRBV7-9; D gene: -; CDR3 DNA: TGTGCCAGCAGCTTGAGCGGTTCCACAGATACGCAGTATTTT; CDR3 protein: CASSLSGSTDTQYF
clone size: few; J gene: TRBJ2-3; V gene: TRBV6-1; D gene: TRBD2; CDR3 DNA: TGTGCCAGCAGTGTATACAGCGGGGGGGCCAGCACAGATACGCAGTATTTT; CDR3 protein: CASSVYSGGASTDTQYF
clone size: -; J gene: TRBJ1-1; V gene: TRBV18; D gene: -; CDR3 DNA: TGTGCCAGCTCACTCCTAGACACTGAAGCTTTCTTT; CDR3 protein: CASSLLDTEAFF
clone size: -; J gene: TRBJ2-3; V gene: TRBV7-2; D gene: TRBD2; CDR3 DNA: TGTGCCAGCAGCTTGCTTAGCGGGGGGGATGCCTTTGCAGATACGCAGTATTTT; CDR3 protein: CASSLLSGGDAFADTQYF
clone size: -; J gene: TRBJ1-5; V gene: TRBV19; D gene: TRBD1; CDR3 DNA: TGTGCCAGTAGTATCTTACAGGGGTTGAGGCCCCAGCATTTT; CDR3 protein: CASSILQGLRPQHF
clone size: -; J gene: TRBJ1-2; V gene: TRBV2; D gene: TRBD1; CDR3 DNA: TGTGCCAGCAGTGAGGGGACAGCCAATGGCTACACCTTC; CDR3 protein: CASSEGTANGYTF
clone size: -; J gene: TRBJ2-5; V gene: TRBV12-5; D gene: -; CDR3 DNA: TGTGCTAGCCGAGGGGAGACCCAGTACTTC; CDR3 protein: CASRGETQYF
clone size: -; J gene: TRBJ2-7; V gene: TRBV19; D gene: TRBD1; CDR3 DNA: TGTGCCAGTAGTATAGGCCTCGGACAGGGGAGGACCGAGCAGTACTTC; CDR3 protein: CASSIGLGQGRTEQYF
clone size: -; J gene: TRBJ1-1; V gene: TRBV9; D gene: TRBD1; CDR3 DNA: TGTGCCAGCAGCGTAGGGACAGGGCTTATTGAAGCTTTCTTT; CDR3 protein: CASSVGTGLIEAFF
clone size: -; J gene: TRBJ2-3; V gene: TRBV18; D gene: TRBD2; CDR3 DNA: TGTGCCAGCTCACCGGCGGTGAGCGGGGGGGCGGCAGATACGCAGTATTTT; CDR3 protein: CASSPAVSGGAADTQYF
clone size: -; J gene: TRBJ2-1; V gene: TRBV2; D gene: -; CDR3 DNA: TGTGCCAGCAGTCGGGACACCCCAGCCGAGCAGTTCTTC; CDR3 protein: CASSRDTPAEQFF
clone size: -; J gene: TRBJ2-1; V gene: TRBV4-1; D gene: TRBD1; CDR3 DNA: TGCGCCAGCAGCCATGGGACAGGGAGCAATGAGCAGTTCTTC; CDR3 protein: CASSHGTGSNEQFF
clone size: few; J gene: TRBJ1-1; V gene: TRBV5-1; D gene: TRBD1; CDR3 DNA: TGCGCCAGCCGACAGGGGACAGGGCTAAACCCGAACACTGAAGCTTTCTTT; CDR3 protein: CASRQGTGLNPNTEAFF
clone size: few; J gene: TRBJ1-1; V gene: TRBV4-3; D gene: -; CDR3 DNA: TGCGCCAGCAGCCAAAGATCGGCCCCACAGTTTGAAGCTTTCTTT; CDR3 protein: CASSQRSAPQFEAFF
clone size: -; J gene: TRBJ2-7; V gene: TRBV19; D gene: -; CDR3 DNA: TGTGCCAGTAGTAAAGCGAACTCCTACGAGCAGTACTTC; CDR3 protein: CASSKANSYEQYF
clone size: -; J gene: TRBJ2-3; V gene: TRBV18; D gene: -; CDR3 DNA: TGTGCCAGCTCACCACAGGTAGGAGGGACTAGCACAGATACGCAGTATTTT; CDR3 protein: CASSPQVGGTSTDTQYF
clone size: -; J gene: TRBJ2-7; V gene: TRBV9; D gene: -; CDR3 DNA: TGTGCCAGCAGCCCCCACCAGGACATGTACGAGCAGTACTTC; CDR3 protein: CASSPHQDMYEQYF
clone size: once; J gene: TRBJ2-1; V gene: TRBV3-1/TRBV3-2; D gene: -; CDR3 DNA: TGTGCCAGCAGCCTGAGCCTTTACAATGAGCAGTTCTTC; CDR3 protein: CASSLSLYNEQFF
clone size: -; J gene: TRBJ2-1; V gene: TRBV18; D gene: TRBD1; CDR3 DNA: TGTGCCAGCTCACCACCCGGACAGGGTGTCTGGAATGAGCAGTTCTTC; CDR3 protein: CASSPPGQGVWNEQFF
clone size: -; J gene: TRBJ1-2; V gene: TRBV2; D gene: TRBD1; CDR3 DNA: TGTGCCAGCAGTGGGGGACAGGGAGCTAACTATGGCTACACCTTC; CDR3 protein: CASSGGQGANYGYTF